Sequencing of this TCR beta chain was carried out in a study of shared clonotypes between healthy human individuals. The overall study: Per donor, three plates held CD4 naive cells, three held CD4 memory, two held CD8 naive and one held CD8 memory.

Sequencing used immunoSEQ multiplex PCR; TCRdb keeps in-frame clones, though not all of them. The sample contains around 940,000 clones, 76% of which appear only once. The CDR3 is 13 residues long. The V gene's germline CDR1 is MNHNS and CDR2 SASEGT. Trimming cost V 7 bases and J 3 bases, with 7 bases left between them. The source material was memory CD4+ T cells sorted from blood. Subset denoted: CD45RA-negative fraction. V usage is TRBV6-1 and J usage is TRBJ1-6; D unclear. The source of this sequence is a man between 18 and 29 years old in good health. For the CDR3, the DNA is TGTGCCAGCACAACGGACTATAATTCACCCCTCCACTTT. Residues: CASTTDYNSPLHF.